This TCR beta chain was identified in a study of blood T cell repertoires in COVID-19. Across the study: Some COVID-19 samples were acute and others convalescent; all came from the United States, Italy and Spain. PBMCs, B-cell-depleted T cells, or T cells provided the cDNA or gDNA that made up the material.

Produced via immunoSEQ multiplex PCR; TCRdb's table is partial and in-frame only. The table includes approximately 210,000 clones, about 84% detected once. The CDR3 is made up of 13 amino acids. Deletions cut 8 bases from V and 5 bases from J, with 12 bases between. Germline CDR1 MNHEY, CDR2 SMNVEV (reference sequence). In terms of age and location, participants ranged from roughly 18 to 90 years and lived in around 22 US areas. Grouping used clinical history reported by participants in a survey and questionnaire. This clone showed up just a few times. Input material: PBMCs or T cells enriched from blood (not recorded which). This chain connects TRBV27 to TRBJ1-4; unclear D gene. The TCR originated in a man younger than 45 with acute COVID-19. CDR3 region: CASRRRPNEKLFF. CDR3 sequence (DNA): TGTGCCAGCCGGAGGAGACCAAATGAAAAACTGTTTTTT.